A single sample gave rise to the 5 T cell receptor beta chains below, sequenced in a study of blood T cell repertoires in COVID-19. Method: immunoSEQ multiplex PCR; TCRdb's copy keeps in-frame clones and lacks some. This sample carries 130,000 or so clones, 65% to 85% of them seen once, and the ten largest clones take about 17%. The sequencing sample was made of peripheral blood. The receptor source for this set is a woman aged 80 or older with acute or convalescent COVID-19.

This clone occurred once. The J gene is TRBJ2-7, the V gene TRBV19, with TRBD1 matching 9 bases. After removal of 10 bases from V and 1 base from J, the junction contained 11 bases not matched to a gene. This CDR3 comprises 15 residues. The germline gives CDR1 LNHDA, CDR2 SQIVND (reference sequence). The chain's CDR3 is CATKGTGPGSYEQYF. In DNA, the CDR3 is TGTGCCACCAAGGGGACAGGGCCGGGGTCCTACGAGCAGTACTTC. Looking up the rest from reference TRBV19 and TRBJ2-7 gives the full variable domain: DGGITQSPKYLFRKEGQNVTLSCEQNLNHDAMYWYRQDPGQGLRLIYYSQIVNDFQKGDIAEGYSVSREKKESFPLTVTSAQKNPTAFYLCATKGTGPGSYEQYFGPGTRLTVT.

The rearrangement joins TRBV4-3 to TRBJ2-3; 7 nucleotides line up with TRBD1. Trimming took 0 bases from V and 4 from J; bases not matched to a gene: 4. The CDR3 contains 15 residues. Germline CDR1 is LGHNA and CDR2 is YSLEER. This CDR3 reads CASSQEHRGPDTQYF. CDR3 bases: TGCGCCAGCAGCCAAGAACACAGGGGCCCAGATACGCAGTATTTT.

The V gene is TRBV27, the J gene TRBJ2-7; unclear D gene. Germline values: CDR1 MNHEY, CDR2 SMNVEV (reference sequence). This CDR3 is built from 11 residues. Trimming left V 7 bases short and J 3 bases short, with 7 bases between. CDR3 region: CASTKNYEQYF. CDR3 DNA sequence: TGTGCCAGCACAAAAAACTACGAGCAGTACTTC.

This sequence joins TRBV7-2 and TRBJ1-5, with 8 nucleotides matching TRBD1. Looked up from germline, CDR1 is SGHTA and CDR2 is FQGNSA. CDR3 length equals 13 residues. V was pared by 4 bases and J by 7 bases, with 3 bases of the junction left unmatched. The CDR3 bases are TGTGCCAGCAGCTCCGACAGGGGCCAGCCCCAGCATTTT. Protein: CASSSDRGQPQHF.

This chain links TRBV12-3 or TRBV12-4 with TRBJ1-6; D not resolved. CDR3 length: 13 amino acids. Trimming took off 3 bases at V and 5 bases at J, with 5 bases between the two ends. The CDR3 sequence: CASSFADNSPLHF. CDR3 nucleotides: TGTGCCAGCAGTTTTGCGGATAATTCACCCCTCCACTTT.